The clone carrying this T cell receptor (beta chain) has just one count. This sample's treatment: oral pan-JAK inhibitor, 5-10 mg twice daily. This specimen belongs to a study of CD8+ T cells in alopecia areata. Reverse transcribed after extraction, RNA yielded cDNA as the sequencing template. Repertoires were generated with immunoSEQ multiplex PCR, while TCRdb's copy carries only in-frame clones and drops some. In the table there are approximately 180,000 clones, 40% to 65% of which are singletons. Trimming cost V 2 bases and J 4 bases; bases outside gene matches: 3. The CDR3 sequence is 14 residues long. Germline assignment: CDR1 SGHVS and CDR2 FQNEAQ.

The gene calls are TRBV7-8 and TRBJ2-5; 8 bases match TRBD2. The receptor was isolated from a human donor with alopecia areata. The starting material was CD8+ T cells sorted from blood, obtained at week 24, from a patient treated with tofacitinib. CDR3 sequence: CASSLRLALETQYF. The CDR3 nucleotides are TGTGCCAGCAGCTTAAGACTAGCGCTAGAGACCCAGTACTTC.